This T cell receptor beta chain derives from a study of T cells in Graves' hyperthyroidism and ophthalmopathy. It was RNA transcripts that yielded the amplified TCR beta CDR3 regions. Researchers ran a first-round RT-PCR on the TCR CDR3 using the HTBI primer set. A single record per CDR3 protein comes from TCRdb applying MiXCR to the multiplex PCR reads. The repertoire holds around 760,000 distinct CDR3 sequences, with 30% to 40% as singletons. This clonotype has just one count. Trimming took 8 bases from V and 3 from J; bases not matched to a gene: 10. The CDR3 covers 14 residues. CDR1 is DFQATT and CDR2 is SNEGSKA in the germline V gene (reference sequence).

Sequenced sample: blood. This receptor was taken from a woman aged 40 to 49 with Graves' hyperthyroidism. J is TRBJ2-1 and V is TRBV20-1; 7 bases are shared with TRBD2. The CDR3 sequence is CSYSSLADYNEQFF. In DNA, the CDR3 is TGCAGTTACTCTAGCCTAGCGGACTACAATGAGCAGTTCTTC.